The rows below give T cell receptor beta chains drawn from one sample of a study of T cell repertoires in cytomegalovirus infection. Their antigens are not known. TCRdb reprocessed the reads via MiXCR and lists one record per CDR3 protein. Of 680,000 or so distinct CDR3 sequences listed, 30% to 40% are singletons. The starting material was cultured PBMCs, obtained from culture after CMV antigen stimulation. The receptor set was obtained from a human donor in good health (CMV status not recorded). Some clones in this sample may be carry-over from other donors' samples. Each CDR3 is given with its conserved first and last residue. Each record gives: J gene, D gene, V gene, clone size, CDR3 DNA, CDR3 protein. A D gene is named only where the DNA matches it firmly. The size entry is marked missing in some rows and otherwise reads once, few, many or a size class.

j_call: TRBJ1-3
d_call: TRBD1
v_call: TRBV7-2
clone_size: many
cdr3_nt: TGTGCCAGCAGCTTCTCCGGGACAGCTCGCTCTGGAAACACCATATATTTT
cdr3_aa: CASSFSGTARSGNTIYF

j_call: TRBJ2-3
d_call: TRBD2
v_call: TRBV9
clone_size: .
cdr3_nt: TGTGCCAGCAGCGTAGACCCGGGAGGGGCAGATACGCAGTATTTT
cdr3_aa: CASSVDPGGADTQYF

j_call: TRBJ2-7
d_call: TRBD2
v_call: TRBV7-2
clone_size: .
cdr3_nt: TGTGCCAGCAGCCAAGGGGTAGCGGGAGGGGAGCAGTACTTC
cdr3_aa: CASSQGVAGGEQYF

j_call: TRBJ1-2
d_call: .
v_call: TRBV6-5
clone_size: .
cdr3_nt: TGTGCTGCACGAGACCTTAACTATGGCTACACCTTC
cdr3_aa: CAARDLNYGYTF

j_call: TRBJ1-5
d_call: .
v_call: TRBV12-3/TRBV12-4
clone_size: few
cdr3_nt: TGTGCCAGCAGTTTTGGCCCCGGGAAGCAGCCCCAGCATTTT
cdr3_aa: CASSFGPGKQPQHF

j_call: TRBJ2-2
d_call: .
v_call: TRBV20-1
clone_size: .
cdr3_nt: TGCAGTGTAACGGGCGGGGCGAACACCGGGGAGCTGTTTTTT
cdr3_aa: CSVTGGANTGELFF

j_call: TRBJ2-3
d_call: .
v_call: TRBV5-1
clone_size: .
cdr3_nt: TGCGCCAGCAGAATCCTATCACTAGCCCCAATCGGAGATACGCAGTATTTT
cdr3_aa: CASRILSLAPIGDTQYF

j_call: TRBJ2-6
d_call: TRBD1
v_call: TRBV7-9
clone_size: few
cdr3_nt: TGTGCCAGCACCTCACGATGGACAGGGGCCCATCCCCCACGGTCTGGGGCCAACGTCCTGACTTTC
cdr3_aa: CASTSRWTGAHPPRSGANVLTF

j_call: TRBJ2-6
d_call: .
v_call: TRBV28
clone_size: .
cdr3_nt: TGTGCCAGCAGTGATTGGGGACCAGGGGCCAACGTCCTGACTTTC
cdr3_aa: CASSDWGPGANVLTF

j_call: TRBJ2-2
d_call: TRBD2
v_call: TRBV6-6
clone_size: .
cdr3_nt: TGTGCCAGCGGACTAGCGGGAGGGGCCGGGGAGCTGTTTTTT
cdr3_aa: CASGLAGGAGELFF

j_call: TRBJ2-4
d_call: .
v_call: TRBV11-1
clone_size: few
cdr3_nt: TGTGCCAGCAGCAAGGACGGGCTAGCCAAAAACATTCAGTACTTC
cdr3_aa: CASSKDGLAKNIQYF

j_call: TRBJ2-3
d_call: .
v_call: TRBV3-1
clone_size: few
cdr3_nt: TGTGCCAGCAGCCACAGCGGGTTTACCACAGATACGCAGTATTTT
cdr3_aa: CASSHSGFTTDTQYF

j_call: TRBJ2-1
d_call: .
v_call: TRBV28
clone_size: .
cdr3_nt: TGTGCCAGCATCCTAAATAGGGGCAATGAGCAGTTCTTC
cdr3_aa: CASILNRGNEQFF

j_call: TRBJ2-1
d_call: TRBD2
v_call: TRBV6-6
clone_size: .
cdr3_nt: TGTGCCAGCAGCCGCGGTGGGGCGGGGGTCATCTTC
cdr3_aa: CASSRGGAGVIF

j_call: TRBJ1-1
d_call: .
v_call: TRBV11-2
clone_size: .
cdr3_nt: TGTGCCAGCAGCGCCCGACAGTTAAACACTGAAGCTTTCTTT
cdr3_aa: CASSARQLNTEAFF

j_call: TRBJ2-1
d_call: .
v_call: TRBV5-3
clone_size: .
cdr3_nt: TGTGCCAGCCCGGGGGCGGATTCCTACAATGAGCAGTTCTTC
cdr3_aa: CASPGADSYNEQFF

j_call: TRBJ1-2
d_call: .
v_call: TRBV7-6
clone_size: many
cdr3_nt: TGTGCCAGCAGCTTAGAAATAGGTTTCGGGGGCTACACCTTC
cdr3_aa: CASSLEIGFGGYTF

j_call: TRBJ2-2
d_call: TRBD2
v_call: TRBV11-2
clone_size: few
cdr3_nt: TGTGCCAGCAGCTTCCGCGGCGGGAGTACCGGGGAGCTGTTTTTT
cdr3_aa: CASSFRGGSTGELFF

j_call: TRBJ2-5
d_call: TRBD1
v_call: TRBV7-2
clone_size: .
cdr3_nt: TGTGCCAGCAGCTTAACTACAGGGGGATTAGGAGAGACCCAGTACTTC
cdr3_aa: CASSLTTGGLGETQYF

j_call: TRBJ1-2
d_call: .
v_call: TRBV7-2
clone_size: .
cdr3_nt: TGTGCCCTCAACATAGATCGCTATGGCTACACCTTC
cdr3_aa: CALNIDRYGYTF